The 14 T cell receptor beta chains given below trace back to one sample, sequenced in a study of blood T cell repertoires in COVID-19. Sequencing was performed with immunoSEQ multiplex PCR; in TCRdb, only in-frame clones are kept and a portion is missing. Of fewer than 400,000 clones in the sample, approximately 91% are singletons; the top ten hold 4.5% to 5.5%. The sequenced sample was PBMCs or T cells enriched from blood (not recorded which). Source of these receptors: a man in his 60s who had recovered from COVID-19.

This clone was detected only a few times. The J gene is TRBJ1-1, the V gene TRBV5-6; D may be TRBD1 (6 bases). Germline V gene data show CDR1 as SGHDT and CDR2 as YYEEEE. Trimming left V 3 bases short and J 6 bases short, with 18 bases between. This CDR3 has 15 amino acids. The CDR3 sequence is CASSSSSFRGSEAFF. CDR3 nucleotides: TGTGCCAGCAGCTCGAGTAGCTTCAGGGGATCTGAAGCTTTCTTT.

The chain is built from TRBV10-3 and TRBJ2-1, with TRBD1 matching 7 bases. The CDR3 contains 15 residues. Germline V CDR1 and CDR2: ENHRY, SYGVKD. The junction had 9 bases not matched to a gene; V was cut back by 4 bases and J by 6 bases. CDR3 loop: CAISASDRASNEQFF. The CDR3 DNA sequence: TGTGCCATCAGTGCTAGTGACAGGGCCTCCAATGAGCAGTTCTTC.

The chain has TRBV7-8 and TRBJ1-5; 8 bases are shared with TRBD1. CDR1 is SGHVS, CDR2 FQNEAQ, per germline. V trimming: 2 bases; J trimming: 1 base; junction bases outside the gene matches: 7. The CDR3 contains 17 residues. CDR3 coding DNA: TGTGCCAGCAGCTTACGGGGCAGGGGGCAAAGCAATCAGCCCCAGCATTTT. Translating it yields CASSLRGRGQSNQPQHF.

The chain carries TRBV4-1 and TRBJ2-1; D possibly corresponds to TRBD2 (6 bases). V was clipped by 0 bases and J by 15 bases, with 15 bases between them. The CDR3 runs to 13 residues. From germline, CDR1 is MGHRA and CDR2 YSYEKL. The CDR3 nucleotides read TGCGCCAGCAGCCAAGACCCCGGGAGAAACGGGTTCTTC. Translating it yields CASSQDPGRNGFF.

J is TRBJ1-4 and V is TRBV28, with D perhaps TRBD1 (5 bases). Trimming removed 1 base from V and 4 bases from J, with 10 bases in between. Germline V gene data show CDR1 as MDHEN and CDR2 as SYDVKM. The CDR3 is made up of 15 amino acids. The CDR3 DNA is TGTGCCAGCAGTTTATCTACAGGATATAATGAAAAACTGTTTTTT. This gives the protein CASSLSTGYNEKLFF. The whole variable domain, remainder taken from reference TRBV28 and TRBJ1-4, is DVKVTQSSRYLVKRTGEKVFLECVQDMDHENMFWYRQDPGLGLRLIYFSYDVKMKEKGDIPEGYSVSREKKERFSLILESASTNQTSMYLCASSLSTGYNEKLFFGSGTQLSVL.

The J gene is TRBJ2-1, the V gene TRBV5-1, with D possibly being TRBD1 (6 bases). V was clipped by 4 bases and J by 6 bases, with 23 bases between them. Germline V gives CDR1 SGHRS, CDR2 YFSETQ. CDR3 length: 17 amino acids. CDR3 in amino acids: CASSTPRTVGTPNEQFF. DNA of the CDR3: TGCGCCAGCAGCACACCTCGGACGGTAGGGACACCCAATGAGCAGTTCTTC. Full variable domain (outside the CDR3, taken from reference TRBV5-1 and TRBJ2-1): KAGVTQTPRYLIKTRGQQVTLSCSPISGHRSVSWYQQTPGQGLQFLFEYFSETQRNKGNFPGRFSGRQFSNSRSEMNVSTLELGDSALYLCASSTPRTVGTPNEQFFGPGTRLTVL.

This chain uses TRBV7-9 with TRBJ2-3; 8 nucleotides match TRBD1. V lost 5 bases and J lost 4; bases outside the gene matches: 8. Germline V gene data show CDR1 as SEHNR and CDR2 as FQNEAQ (reference sequence). There are 15 residues in the CDR3. The CDR3 here is CASSQLGQGPDTQYF. CDR3 sequence (DNA): TGTGCCAGCAGCCAACTAGGACAGGGCCCAGATACGCAGTATTTT.

In nucleotides, the CDR3 is TGTGCCAGTAGTAGTTTGGTGGGAGGACCGGGGACCGGGGAGCTGTTTTTT. Translating it yields CASSSLVGGPGTGELFF. This chain uses TRBV19 with TRBJ2-2; D is perhaps TRBD2 (6 bases). The V and J ends lost 4 bases and 5 bases respectively, with 20 bases between them. This CDR3 contains 17 residues. The germline CDR1 and CDR2 sequences are LNHDA and SQIVND (reference sequence).

V usage is TRBV27 and J usage is TRBJ2-1; 11 bases are a match to TRBD2. The germline V gene has CDR1 MNHEY and CDR2 SMNVEV (reference sequence). The ends lost 6 bases at V and 9 bases at J; junction bases unmatched: 10. The CDR3 spans 15 residues. CDR3 sequence reads: CASSSTSGSFTEQFF. The DNA of the CDR3 is TGTGCCAGCAGCAGCACTAGCGGGAGTTTTACTGAGCAGTTCTTC.

V is TRBV5-1 and J is TRBJ1-4; D perhaps matches TRBD1 (6 bases). The CDR3 length is 15 residues. Deletions cut 0 bases from V and 5 bases from J, with 11 bases between. Germline CDR1 reads SGHRS; CDR2 reads YFSETQ. The CDR3 loop reads CASSLGTAENEKLFF. The CDR3 DNA follows: TGCGCCAGCAGCTTGGGGACAGCAGAAAATGAAAAACTGTTTTTT.

This sequence joins TRBV9 and TRBJ1-3, with D possibly TRBD1 on 6 matching bases. Germline V CDR1 and CDR2: SGDLS, YYNGEE. The ends were cut back, 1 base at V and 1 base at J, with 9 bases in the middle. CDR3 length equals 15 residues. The CDR3 spells CASSVQGLSGNTIYF. CDR3 DNA: TGTGCCAGCAGCGTACAGGGGCTGTCTGGAAACACCATATATTTT.

The V and J genes are TRBV11-2 and TRBJ2-1; D might be TRBD2 (6 bases). With 1 base removed from V and 9 bases from J, the gap between germline ends came to 16 bases. This CDR3 contains 15 residues. Germline CDR1 and CDR2: SGHAT and FQNNGV. In DNA, the CDR3 is TGTGCCAGCAGCTTAGGGCCAGCGGGCAGCTTTGAGCAGTTCTTC. This gives the protein CASSLGPAGSFEQFF.

The chain couples TRBV6-5 to TRBJ2-5; D is undetermined. The CDR3 has 13 residues. Trimming removed 6 bases from V and 2 bases from J, with 10 bases in between. Germline V lookup: CDR1 MNHEY, CDR2 SVGAGI. CDR3 region: CASRRGSQETQYF. The CDR3 bases are TGTGCCAGCAGGAGAGGTAGTCAAGAGACCCAGTACTTC.

J is TRBJ2-2 and V is TRBV7-2; unclear D gene. The CDR3 is 17 amino acids. Per germline, CDR1 SGHTA and CDR2 FQGNSA. V was shortened by 1 base and J by 7 bases, with 19 bases between the two germline ends. CDR3 amino acids: CASSLESIAMRGGELFF. Written as DNA, the CDR3 is TGTGCCAGCAGCTTAGAAAGCATCGCGATGCGAGGCGGGGAGCTGTTTTTT.